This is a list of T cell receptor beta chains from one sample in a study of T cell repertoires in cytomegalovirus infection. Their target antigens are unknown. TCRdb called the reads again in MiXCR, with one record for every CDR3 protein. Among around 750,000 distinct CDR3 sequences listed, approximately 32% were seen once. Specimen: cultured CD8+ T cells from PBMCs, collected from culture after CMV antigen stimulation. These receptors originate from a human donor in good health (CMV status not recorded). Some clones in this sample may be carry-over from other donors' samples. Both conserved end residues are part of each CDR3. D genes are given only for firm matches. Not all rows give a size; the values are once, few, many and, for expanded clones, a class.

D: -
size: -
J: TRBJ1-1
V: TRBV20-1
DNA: TGCAGTGCTAGACCCTGGACAGCATCGGGGGAAGAAGCTTTCTTT
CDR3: CSARPWTASGEEAFF

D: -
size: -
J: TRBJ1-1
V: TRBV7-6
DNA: TGTGCCAGCAGCTTAAAGCAAGGGTGGGACACTGAAGCTTTCTTT
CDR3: CASSLKQGWDTEAFF

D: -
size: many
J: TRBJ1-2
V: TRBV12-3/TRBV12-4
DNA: TGTGCCAGCAGTCCCCCCGGGCCCCTCGTCTATGGCTACACCTTC
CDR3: CASSPPGPLVYGYTF

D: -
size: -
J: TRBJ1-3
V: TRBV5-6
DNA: TGTGCCAGCAGCGCCTCAGGGGTGGGAAACACCATATATTTT
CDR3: CASSASGVGNTIYF

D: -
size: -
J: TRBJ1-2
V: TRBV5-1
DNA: TGCGCCAGCGGTGACAGGCCCTACTCCTATGGCTACACCTTC
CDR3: CASGDRPYSYGYTF

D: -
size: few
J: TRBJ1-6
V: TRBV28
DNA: TGTGCCAGCAGTTTATTGGCAGGGGACAACTATAATTCACCCCTCCACTTT
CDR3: CASSLLAGDNYNSPLHF

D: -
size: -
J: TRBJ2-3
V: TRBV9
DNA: TGTGCCAGCAGTTTTCTTACGGCCCCGCGTGATACGCAGTATTTT
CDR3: CASSFLTAPRDTQYF

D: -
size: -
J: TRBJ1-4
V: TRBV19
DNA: TGTGCCAGTAGTAGCCAACGGGCTAATGAAAAACTGTTTTTT
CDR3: CASSSQRANEKLFF

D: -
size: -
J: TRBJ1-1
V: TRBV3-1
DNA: TGTGCCAGCAGCCAAGTGGGAGGGAAGAACACTGAAGCTTTCTTT
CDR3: CASSQVGGKNTEAFF

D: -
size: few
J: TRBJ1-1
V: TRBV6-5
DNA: TGTGCCAGCAGTTACAGTGGACTCACTGAAGCTTTCTTT
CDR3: CASSYSGLTEAFF

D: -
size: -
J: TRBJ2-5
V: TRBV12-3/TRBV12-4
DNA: TGTGCCAGCAGACCCGACAGGGAGGAGACCCCGTACTTC
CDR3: CASRPDREETPYF

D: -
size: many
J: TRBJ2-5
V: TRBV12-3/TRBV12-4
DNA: TGTGCCAGCAGTGACTTCCCAGGGGTGGGACCCCCAAGTGAGACCCAGTACTTC
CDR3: CASSDFPGVGPPSETQYF

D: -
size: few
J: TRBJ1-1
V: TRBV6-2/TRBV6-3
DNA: TGTGCCAGCAGTTACGCCGAGGTGAACACTGAAGCTTTCTTT
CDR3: CASSYAEVNTEAFF

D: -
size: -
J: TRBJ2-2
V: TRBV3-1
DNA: TGTGCCAGCAGCCAACCCGGGGATGGCGGGGAGCTGTTTTTT
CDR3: CASSQPGDGGELFF

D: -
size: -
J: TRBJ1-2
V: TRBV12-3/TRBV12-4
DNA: TGTGCCAGCAGTTTCGTTATACATCGTGGGGGAACTAACTATGGCTACACCTTC
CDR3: CASSFVIHRGGTNYGYTF

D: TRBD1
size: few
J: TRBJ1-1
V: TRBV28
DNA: TGTGCCAGCAGTCCCAAGACAGGGGTATACACTGAAGCTTTCTTT
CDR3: CASSPKTGVYTEAFF

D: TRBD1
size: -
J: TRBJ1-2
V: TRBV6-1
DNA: TGTGCCAGCAGTTCTCGGACAGGGAACGATTACTATGGCTACACCTTC
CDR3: CASSSRTGNDYYGYTF

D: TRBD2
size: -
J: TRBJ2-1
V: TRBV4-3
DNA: TGCGCCAGCAGTTTAGGTCCCCTAGCGGGGAGAGACAATGAGCAGTTCTTC
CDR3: CASSLGPLAGRDNEQFF

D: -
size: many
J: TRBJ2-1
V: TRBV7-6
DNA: TGTGCCAGCAGCTTACAGCCACGCGATGAGCAGTTCTTC
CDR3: CASSLQPRDEQFF

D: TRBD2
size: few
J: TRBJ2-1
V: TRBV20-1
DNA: TGCAGTGCTAGTCCTTCTAGCGGGGTCTACAATGAGCAGTTCTTC
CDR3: CSASPSSGVYNEQFF

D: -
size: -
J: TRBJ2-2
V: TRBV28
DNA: TGTGCCAGCAGTGTAAATGGGCGGGAGCTGTTTTTT
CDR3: CASSVNGRELFF

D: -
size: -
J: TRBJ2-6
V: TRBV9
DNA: TGTGCCAGCAGCGTAGCCACCATCTCTGGGGCCAACGTCCTGACTTTC
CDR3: CASSVATISGANVLTF

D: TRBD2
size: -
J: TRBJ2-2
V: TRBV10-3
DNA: TGTGCCATCAAGTTCGAGCGGGGGGGCCGAGGAGGCACCGGGGAGCTGTTTTTT
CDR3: CAIKFERGGRGGTGELFF

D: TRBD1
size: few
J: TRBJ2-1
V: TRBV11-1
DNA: TGTGCCAGCAGCCCTAGTCGACAGGGTTTTTCCTACAATGAGCAGTTCTTC
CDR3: CASSPSRQGFSYNEQFF

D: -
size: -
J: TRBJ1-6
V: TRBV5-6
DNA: TGTGCCAGCAGCCGGATGGGGATAGATTATAATTCACCCCTCCACTTT
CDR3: CASSRMGIDYNSPLHF

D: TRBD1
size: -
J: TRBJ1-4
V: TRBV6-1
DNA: TGTGCCAGCAGCTACAGGGGGCGGAATGAAAAACTGTTTTTT
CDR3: CASSYRGRNEKLFF

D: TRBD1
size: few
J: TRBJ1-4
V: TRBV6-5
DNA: TGTGCCAGCAGTCGCTCGACAGGGGGCTACGAAAAACTGTTTTTT
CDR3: CASSRSTGGYEKLFF

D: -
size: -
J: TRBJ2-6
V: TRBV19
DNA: TGTGCCAGTAGAGGTGCTGCTGGGGCCAACGTCCTGACTTTC
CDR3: CASRGAAGANVLTF

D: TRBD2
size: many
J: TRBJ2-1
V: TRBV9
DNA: TGTGCCAGCAGCGTAGCTAGCGGGGACGGATACAATGAGCAGTTCTTC
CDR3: CASSVASGDGYNEQFF

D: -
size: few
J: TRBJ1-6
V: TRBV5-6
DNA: TGTGCCAGCAGCTTGGCAGGGAGCGGTTCACCCCTCCACTTT
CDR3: CASSLAGSGSPLHF

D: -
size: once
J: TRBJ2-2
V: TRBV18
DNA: TGTGCCAGCTCACCACAGGATCGTTCCTCCAACTTCGGGGAGCTGTTTTTT
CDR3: CASSPQDRSSNFGELFF

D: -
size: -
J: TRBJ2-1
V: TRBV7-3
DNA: TGTGCCAGCAGTCCGGACTCCACTCCCGAGCAGTTCTTC
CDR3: CASSPDSTPEQFF

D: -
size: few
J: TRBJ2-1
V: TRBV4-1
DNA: TGCGCCAGCAGCACAGAGGCAGCAAGCAATGAGCAGTTCTTC
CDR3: CASSTEAASNEQFF

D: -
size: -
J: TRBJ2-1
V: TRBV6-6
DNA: TGTGCCAGCAGTTGGTCGTGGAGCTCCTACAATGAGCAGTTCTTC
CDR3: CASSWSWSSYNEQFF

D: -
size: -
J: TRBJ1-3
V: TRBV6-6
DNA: TGTGCCAGCACTGTGACAGGCTCAGCTGGAAACACCATATATTTT
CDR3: CASTVTGSAGNTIYF

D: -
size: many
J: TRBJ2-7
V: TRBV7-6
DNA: TGTGCCAGCAGCCCCGGTAGGGGCGACTACGAGCAGTACTTC
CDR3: CASSPGRGDYEQYF

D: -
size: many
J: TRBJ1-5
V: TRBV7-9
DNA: TGTGCCAGCACCGGACACAGCAATCAGCCCCAGCATTTT
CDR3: CASTGHSNQPQHF

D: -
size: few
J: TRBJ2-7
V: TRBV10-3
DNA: TGTGCCATCGAGACTTCGTACGGGCAGTACTTC
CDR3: CAIETSYGQYF

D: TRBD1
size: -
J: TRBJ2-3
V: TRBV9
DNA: TGTGCCAGCAGCGTAGAAAGGACAGGGCCAGATACGCAGTATTTT
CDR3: CASSVERTGPDTQYF

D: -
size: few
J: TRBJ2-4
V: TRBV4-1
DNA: TGCGCCAGCAGCCAGCGGGGGCCCAAAAACATTCAGTACTTC
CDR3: CASSQRGPKNIQYF